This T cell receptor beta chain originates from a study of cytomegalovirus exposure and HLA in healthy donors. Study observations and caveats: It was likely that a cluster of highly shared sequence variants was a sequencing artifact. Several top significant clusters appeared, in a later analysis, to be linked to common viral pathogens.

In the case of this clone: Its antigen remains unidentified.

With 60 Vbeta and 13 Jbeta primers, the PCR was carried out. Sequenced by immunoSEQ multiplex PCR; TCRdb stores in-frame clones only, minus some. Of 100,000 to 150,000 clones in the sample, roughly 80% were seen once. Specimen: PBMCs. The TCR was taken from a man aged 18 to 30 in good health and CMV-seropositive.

The CDR3 loop reads CASSLSDNQPQHF. The CDR3, as DNA: TGTGCCAGCAGCTTATCAGATAATCAGCCCCAGCATTTT. This sequence joins TRBV7-6 and TRBJ1-5; D is undetermined. V lost 2 bases to trimming and J lost 4 bases, with 6 bases between them. The CDR3 totals 13 residues. Per germline, CDR1 SGHVS and CDR2 FNYEAQ.